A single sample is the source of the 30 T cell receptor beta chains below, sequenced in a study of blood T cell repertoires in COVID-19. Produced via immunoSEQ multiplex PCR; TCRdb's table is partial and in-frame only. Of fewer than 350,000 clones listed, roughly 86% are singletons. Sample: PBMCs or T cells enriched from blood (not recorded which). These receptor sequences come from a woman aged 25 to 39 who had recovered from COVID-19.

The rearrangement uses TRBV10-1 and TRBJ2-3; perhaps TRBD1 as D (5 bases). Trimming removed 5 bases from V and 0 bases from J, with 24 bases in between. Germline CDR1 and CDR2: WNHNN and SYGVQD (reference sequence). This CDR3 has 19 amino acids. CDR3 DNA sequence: TGCGCCAGCAGTACCAGAGAGAAGGGGATGTTATACAGCACAGATACGCAGTATTTT. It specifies CASSTREKGMLYSTDTQYF.

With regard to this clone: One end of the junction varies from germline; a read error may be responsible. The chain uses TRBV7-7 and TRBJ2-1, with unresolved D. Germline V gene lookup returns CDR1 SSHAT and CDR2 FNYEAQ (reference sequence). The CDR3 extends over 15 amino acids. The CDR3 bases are TGTGCTAGCAGCTTAGATCGACACCTGAACAATGAGCAGTTCTTC. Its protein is CASSLDRHLNNEQFF.

CDR3 region: CASSAGQDTYGYTF. CDR3 in DNA: TGTGCCAGCAGTGCGGGACAGGATACATATGGCTACACCTTC. The chain is built from TRBV2 and TRBJ1-2, with 8 bases identical to TRBD1. The germline gives CDR1 SNHLY, CDR2 FYNNEI. This CDR3 has 14 residues. Losses at the gene ends were 4 bases for V and 5 bases for J; bases not matched to a gene: 6.

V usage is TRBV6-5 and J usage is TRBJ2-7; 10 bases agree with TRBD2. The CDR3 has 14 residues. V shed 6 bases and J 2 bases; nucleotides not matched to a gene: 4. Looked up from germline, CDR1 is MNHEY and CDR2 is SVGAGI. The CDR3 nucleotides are TGTGCCAGCAGAACTAGCGGGACGACCTACGAGCAGTACTTC. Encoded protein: CASRTSGTTYEQYF.

Here the CDR3 reads CASSLLRGARLYEQYF. The CDR3 nucleotides read TGTGCCAGCAGCTTGTTGCGGGGGGCCCGACTCTACGAGCAGTACTTC. The genes are TRBV5-8 and TRBJ2-7; 8 bases match TRBD2. Germline V CDR1 and CDR2: SGHTS, YDEGEE. The ends lost 1 base at V and 3 bases at J; junction bases unmatched: 9. The CDR3 has 16 residues.

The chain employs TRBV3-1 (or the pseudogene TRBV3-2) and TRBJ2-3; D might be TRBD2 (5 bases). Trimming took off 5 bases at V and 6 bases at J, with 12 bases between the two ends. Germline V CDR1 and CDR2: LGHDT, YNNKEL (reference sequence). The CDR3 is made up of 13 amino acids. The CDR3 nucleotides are TGTGCCAGCAGCTCCCGGGGATGGGATACGCAGTATTTT. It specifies CASSSRGWDTQYF.

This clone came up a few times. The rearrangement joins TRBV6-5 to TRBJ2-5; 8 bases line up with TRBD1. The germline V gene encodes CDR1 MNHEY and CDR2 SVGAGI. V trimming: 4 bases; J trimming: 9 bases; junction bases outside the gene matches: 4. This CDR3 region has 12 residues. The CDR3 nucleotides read TGTGCCAGCAGTTCGCAGGGGGCGGCCCAGTACTTC. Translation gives CASSSQGAAQYF.

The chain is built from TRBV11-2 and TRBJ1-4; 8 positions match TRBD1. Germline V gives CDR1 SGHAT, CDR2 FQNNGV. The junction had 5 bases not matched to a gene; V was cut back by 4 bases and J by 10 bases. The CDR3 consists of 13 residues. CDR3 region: CASSSGQAGKLFF. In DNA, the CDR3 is TGTGCCAGCAGCTCGGGACAGGCAGGAAAACTGTTTTTT.

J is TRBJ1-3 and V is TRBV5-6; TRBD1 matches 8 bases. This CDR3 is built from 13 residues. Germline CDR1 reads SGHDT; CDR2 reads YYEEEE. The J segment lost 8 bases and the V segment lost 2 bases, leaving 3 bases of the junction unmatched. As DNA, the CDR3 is TGTGCCAGCAGCTTCGGACAGGGAGACACCATATATTTT. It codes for CASSFGQGDTIYF.

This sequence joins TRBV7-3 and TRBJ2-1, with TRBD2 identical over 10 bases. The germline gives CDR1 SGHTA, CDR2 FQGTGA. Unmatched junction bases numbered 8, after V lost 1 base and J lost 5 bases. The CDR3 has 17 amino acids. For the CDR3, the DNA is TGTGCCAGCAGCTTAATAGGGGGTAGCGGGAGGAACAATGAGCAGTTCTTC. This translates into CASSLIGGSGRNNEQFF.

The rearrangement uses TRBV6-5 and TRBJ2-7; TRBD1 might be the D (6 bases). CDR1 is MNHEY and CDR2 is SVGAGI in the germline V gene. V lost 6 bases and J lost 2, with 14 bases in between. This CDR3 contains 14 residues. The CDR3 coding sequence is TGTGCCAGCAGCCGCACCGGGACACCCTACGAGCAGTACTTC. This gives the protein CASSRTGTPYEQYF.

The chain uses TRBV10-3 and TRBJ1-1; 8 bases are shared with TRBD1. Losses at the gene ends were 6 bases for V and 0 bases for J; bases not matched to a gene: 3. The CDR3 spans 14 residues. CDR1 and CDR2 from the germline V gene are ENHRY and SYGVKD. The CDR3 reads CAISVQGVNTEAFF. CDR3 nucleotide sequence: TGTGCCATCAGCGTACAGGGGGTGAACACTGAAGCTTTCTTT.

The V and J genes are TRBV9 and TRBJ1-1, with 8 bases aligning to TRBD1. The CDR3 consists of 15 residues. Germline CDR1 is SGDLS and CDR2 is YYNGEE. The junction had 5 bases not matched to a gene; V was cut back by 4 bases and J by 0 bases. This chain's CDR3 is CASSPGGTMNTEAFF. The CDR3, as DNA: TGTGCCAGCAGCCCAGGGGGCACTATGAACACTGAAGCTTTCTTT.

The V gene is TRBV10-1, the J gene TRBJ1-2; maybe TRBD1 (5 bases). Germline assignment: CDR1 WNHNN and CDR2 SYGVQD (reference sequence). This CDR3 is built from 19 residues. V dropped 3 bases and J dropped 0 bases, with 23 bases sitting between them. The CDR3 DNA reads TGCGCCAGCAGTGAAAAAGACAGCGCTCGACAATTTACTAACTATGGCTACACCTTC. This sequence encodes CASSEKDSARQFTNYGYTF.

This CDR3 is CASSYFGDRNTEAFF. CDR3 sequence (DNA): TGTGCCAGCAGTTACTTTGGGGACAGGAACACTGAAGCTTTCTTT. The rearrangement joins TRBV6-5 to TRBJ1-1; TRBD1 agrees at 7 bases. J gave up 1 base and V 1 base, and 3 bases lay outside the gene matches. The V gene's germline CDR1 is MNHEY and CDR2 SVGAGI. The CDR3 length is 15 residues.

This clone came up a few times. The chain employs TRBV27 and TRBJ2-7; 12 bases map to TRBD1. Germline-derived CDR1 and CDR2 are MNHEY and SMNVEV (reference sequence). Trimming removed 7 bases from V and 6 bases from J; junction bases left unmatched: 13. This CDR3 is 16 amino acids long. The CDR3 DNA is TGTGCCAGCACCGCGATCGGGGACAGGGGGCTGGGCGAGCAGTACTTC. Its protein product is CASTAIGDRGLGEQYF.

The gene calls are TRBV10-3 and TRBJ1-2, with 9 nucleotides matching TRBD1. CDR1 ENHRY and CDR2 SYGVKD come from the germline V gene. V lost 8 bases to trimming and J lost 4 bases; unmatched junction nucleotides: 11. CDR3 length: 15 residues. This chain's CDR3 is CAIGTGTGYFYGYTF. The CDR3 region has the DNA TGTGCCATCGGGACCGGGACAGGGTACTTCTATGGCTACACCTTC.

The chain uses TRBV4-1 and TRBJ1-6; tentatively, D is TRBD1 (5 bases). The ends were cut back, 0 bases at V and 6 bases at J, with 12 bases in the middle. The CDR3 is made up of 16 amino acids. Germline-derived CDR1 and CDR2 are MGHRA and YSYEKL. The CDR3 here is CASSQDWRGSNSPLHF. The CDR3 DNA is TGCGCCAGCAGCCAAGATTGGCGGGGCAGTAATTCACCCCTCCACTTT.

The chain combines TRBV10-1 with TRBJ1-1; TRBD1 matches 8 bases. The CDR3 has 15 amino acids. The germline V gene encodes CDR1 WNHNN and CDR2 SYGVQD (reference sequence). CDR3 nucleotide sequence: TGCGTACGCGCCGGGACAGGAGTAGTGAACACTGAAGCTTTCTTT. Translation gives CVRAGTGVVNTEAFF.

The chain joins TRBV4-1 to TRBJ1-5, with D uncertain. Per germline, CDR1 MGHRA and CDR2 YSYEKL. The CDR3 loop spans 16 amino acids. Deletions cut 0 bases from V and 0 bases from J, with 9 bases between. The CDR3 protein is CASSQEAVNSNQPQHF. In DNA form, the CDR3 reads TGCGCCAGCAGCCAAGAAGCTGTTAATAGCAATCAGCCCCAGCATTTT.

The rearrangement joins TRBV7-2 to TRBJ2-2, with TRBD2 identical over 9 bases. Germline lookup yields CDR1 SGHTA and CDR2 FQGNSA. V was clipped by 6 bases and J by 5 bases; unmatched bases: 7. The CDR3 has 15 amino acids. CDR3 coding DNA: TGTGCCAGCAGTCCCAAAGCGGGGGGAACCGGGGAGCTGTTTTTT. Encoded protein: CASSPKAGGTGELFF.

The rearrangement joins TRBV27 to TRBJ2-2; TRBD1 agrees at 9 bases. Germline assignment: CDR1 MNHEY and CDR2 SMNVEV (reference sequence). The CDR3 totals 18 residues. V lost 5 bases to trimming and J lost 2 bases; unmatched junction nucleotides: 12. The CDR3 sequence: CASSRFQPGQGNTGELFF. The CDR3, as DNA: TGTGCCAGCAGTCGGTTCCAACCGGGACAGGGAAACACCGGGGAGCTGTTTTTT.

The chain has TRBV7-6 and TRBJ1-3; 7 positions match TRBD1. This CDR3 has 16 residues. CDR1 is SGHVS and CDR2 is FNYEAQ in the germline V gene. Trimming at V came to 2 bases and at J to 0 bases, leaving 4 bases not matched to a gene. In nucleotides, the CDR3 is TGTGCCAGCAGCTTAACAGGGGTTGGCTCTGGAAACACCATATATTTT. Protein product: CASSLTGVGSGNTIYF.

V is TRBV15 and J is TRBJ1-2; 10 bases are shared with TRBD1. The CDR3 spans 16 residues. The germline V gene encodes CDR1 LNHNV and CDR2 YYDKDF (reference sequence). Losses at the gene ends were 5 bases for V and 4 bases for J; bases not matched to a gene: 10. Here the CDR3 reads CATSGKGTGDAYGYTF. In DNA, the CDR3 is TGTGCCACCAGCGGCAAAGGGACAGGGGACGCCTATGGCTACACCTTC.

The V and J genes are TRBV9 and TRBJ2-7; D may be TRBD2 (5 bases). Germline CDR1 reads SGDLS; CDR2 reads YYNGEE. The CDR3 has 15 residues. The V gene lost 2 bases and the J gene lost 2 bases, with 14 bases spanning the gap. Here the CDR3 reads CASSVGGGSAYEQYF. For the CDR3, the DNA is TGTGCCAGCAGCGTCGGCGGCGGGTCTGCCTACGAGCAGTACTTC.

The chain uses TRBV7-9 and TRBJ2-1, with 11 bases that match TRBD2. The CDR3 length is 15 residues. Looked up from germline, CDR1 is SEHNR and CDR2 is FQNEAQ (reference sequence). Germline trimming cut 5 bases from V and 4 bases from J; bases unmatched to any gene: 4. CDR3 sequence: CASSSLAGGYNEQFF. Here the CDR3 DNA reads TGTGCCAGCAGCAGTCTAGCGGGGGGTTACAATGAGCAGTTCTTC.

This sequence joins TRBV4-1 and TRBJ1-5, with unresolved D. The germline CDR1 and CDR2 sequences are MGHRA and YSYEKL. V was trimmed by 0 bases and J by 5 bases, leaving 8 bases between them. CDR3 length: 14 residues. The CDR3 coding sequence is TGCGCCAGCAGCCAAGACAAGCCCGATCAGCCCCAGCATTTT. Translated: CASSQDKPDQPQHF.

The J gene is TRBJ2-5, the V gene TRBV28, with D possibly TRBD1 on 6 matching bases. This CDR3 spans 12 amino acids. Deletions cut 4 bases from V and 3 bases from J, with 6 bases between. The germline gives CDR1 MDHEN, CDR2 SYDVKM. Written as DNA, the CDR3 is TGTGCCAGCAGTTGGGACAAAGAGACCCAGTACTTC. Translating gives CASSWDKETQYF.

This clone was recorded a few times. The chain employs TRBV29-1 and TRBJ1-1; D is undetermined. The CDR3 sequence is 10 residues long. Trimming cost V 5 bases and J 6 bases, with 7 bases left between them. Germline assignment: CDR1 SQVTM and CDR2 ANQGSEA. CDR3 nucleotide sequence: TGCAGCGTTTTGGGCGCTGAAGCTTTCTTT. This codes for CSVLGAEAFF.

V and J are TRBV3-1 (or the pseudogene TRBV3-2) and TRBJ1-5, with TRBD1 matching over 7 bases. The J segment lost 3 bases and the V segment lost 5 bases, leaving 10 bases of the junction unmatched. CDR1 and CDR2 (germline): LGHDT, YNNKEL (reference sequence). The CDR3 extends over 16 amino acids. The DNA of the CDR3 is TGTGCCAGCAGCTCAAGGTGGACAGGAAACAATCAGCCCCAGCATTTT. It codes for CASSSRWTGNNQPQHF.